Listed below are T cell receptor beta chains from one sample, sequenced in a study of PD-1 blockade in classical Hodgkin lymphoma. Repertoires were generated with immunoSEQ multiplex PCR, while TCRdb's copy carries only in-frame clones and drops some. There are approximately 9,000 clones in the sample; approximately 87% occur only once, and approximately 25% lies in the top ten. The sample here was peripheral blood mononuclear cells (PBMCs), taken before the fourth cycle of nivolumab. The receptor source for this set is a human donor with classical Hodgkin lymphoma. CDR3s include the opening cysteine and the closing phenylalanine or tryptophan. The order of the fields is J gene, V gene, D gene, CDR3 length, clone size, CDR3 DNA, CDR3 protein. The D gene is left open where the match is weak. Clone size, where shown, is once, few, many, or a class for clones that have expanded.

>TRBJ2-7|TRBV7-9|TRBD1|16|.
TGTGCCAGCAGCTTAATCGGGAACCAGGGGGCCTACGAGCAGTACTTC
CASSLIGNQGAYEQYF
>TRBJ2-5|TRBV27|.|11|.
TGTGCCAGCAGTTCCCGGGAGACCCAGTACTTC
CASSSRETQYF
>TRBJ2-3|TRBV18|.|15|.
TGTGCCAGCTCAGCGACACAGGCTAGCACAGATACGCAGTATTTT
CASSATQASTDTQYF
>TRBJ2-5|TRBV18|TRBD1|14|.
TGTGCCAGCTCACCAGGGACAGGGGCCGAGACCCAGTACTTC
CASSPGTGAETQYF
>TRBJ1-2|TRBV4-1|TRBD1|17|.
TGCGCCAGCAGCCCTGGGGAGCCTTATTTGGGACAGATTGGCTACACCTTC
CASSPGEPYLGQIGYTF
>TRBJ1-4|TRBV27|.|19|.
TGTGCCAGCAGTTTATCGAGTGCAGGCGCGCAAACAACTAATGAAAAACTGTTTTTT
CASSLSSAGAQTTNEKLFF
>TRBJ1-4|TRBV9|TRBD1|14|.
TGTGCCAGCAGCATAGGGGACAGTAATGAAAAACTGTTTTTT
CASSIGDSNEKLFF
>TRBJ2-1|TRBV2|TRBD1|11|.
TGTGCCAGCGGGGGCCGGGACAGTACGTTCTTC
CASGGRDSTFF
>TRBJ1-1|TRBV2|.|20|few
TGTGCCAGCAGTCTACCCGACAGGACCCGAAACCCCCGCGACAACACTGAAGCTTTCTTT
CASSLPDRTRNPRDNTEAFF
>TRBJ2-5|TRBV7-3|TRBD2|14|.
TGTGCCAGCAGCTTCAGCGGGAGTCAAGAGACCCAGTACTTC
CASSFSGSQETQYF
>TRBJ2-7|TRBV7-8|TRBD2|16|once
TGTGCCAGCAGCTTTCTTTTTAGCGGGGCGGCCTACGAGCAGTACTTC
CASSFLFSGAAYEQYF
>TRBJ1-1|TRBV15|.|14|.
TGTGCCACCAGCAGAGGGGACCGGGAGCTTGAAGCTTTCTTT
CATSRGDRELEAFF
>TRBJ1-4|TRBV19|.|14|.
TGTGCCAGTAGTATGGAAAAGGGGGGTGAAAAACTGTTTTTT
CASSMEKGGEKLFF
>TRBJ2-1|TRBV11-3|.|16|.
TGTGCCAGCAGCTTTGGTCTGCTAGGAGGTAACAATGAGCAGTTCTTC
CASSFGLLGGNNEQFF
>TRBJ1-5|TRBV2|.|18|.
TGTGCCAGCAGTGAAGATTATTTAGGGCAGCCTTTTCGTGAGCCCCAGCATTTT
CASSEDYLGQPFREPQHF
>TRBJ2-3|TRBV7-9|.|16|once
TGTGCCAGCAGCTCACCTCCGGGACGAAATGGAGATACGCAGTATTTT
CASSSPPGRNGDTQYF
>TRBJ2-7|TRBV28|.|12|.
TGTGCCAGCAGTCTTGCCCTCTACGAGCAGTACTTC
CASSLALYEQYF
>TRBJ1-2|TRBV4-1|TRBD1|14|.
TGCGCCAGCAGCCAAAGACAGGGCTTCTATGGCTACACCTTC
CASSQRQGFYGYTF
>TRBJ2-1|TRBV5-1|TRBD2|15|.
TGCGCCAGCAGCTCGGGACTAGCGGCGGGCAATGAGCAGTTCTTC
CASSSGLAAGNEQFF
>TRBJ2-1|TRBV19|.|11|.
TGTGCCAGCAATTTTGACAATGAGCAGTTCTTC
CASNFDNEQFF
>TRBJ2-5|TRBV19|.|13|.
TGTGCCAGTAGTTCGTGGATACAAGAGACCCAGTACTTC
CASSSWIQETQYF
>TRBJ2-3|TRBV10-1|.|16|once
TGCGCCAGCAGTGCTTCGGGGAGTGGGGTTGCGGATACGCAGTATTTT
CASSASGSGVADTQYF
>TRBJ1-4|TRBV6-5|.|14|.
TGTGCCAGCAGTTCCTGGGGGGTGAATGAAAAACTGTTTTTT
CASSSWGVNEKLFF
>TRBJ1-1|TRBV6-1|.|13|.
TGTGCCAGCAGTCGGACAGCGAACACTGAAGCTTTCTTT
CASSRTANTEAFF
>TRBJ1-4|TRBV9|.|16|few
TGTGCCAGCAGCGTAGGTGGACAATCAACTAATGAAAAACTGTTTTTT
CASSVGGQSTNEKLFF